These T cell receptor beta chains were read from a single sample in a study of blood T cells in healthy people across ages. TCRdb ran MiXCR on the 5' RACE reads and lists one entry per CDR3 protein. The sample records some 710,000 distinct CDR3 sequences, about half being singletons. Sequences were obtained from blood. The receptor set was obtained from a man at least 80 years old in good health. Both conserved end residues are part of each CDR3. The D gene is left open where the match is weak. Clone size is given for some rows only: seen once, a few or many times, or a class if the clone is expanded.

size: NA
D: NA
J: TRBJ1-1
V: TRBV29-1
DNA: TGCAGCGTTGGGACAGTGGAGCGTCTTACTGAAGCTTTCTTT
CDR3: CSVGTVERLTEAFF

size: few
D: TRBD1
J: TRBJ1-5
V: TRBV20-1
DNA: TGCAGTGCTAGCCCCCAACGACAGGGGCTTCCGCCCCAGCATTTT
CDR3: CSASPQRQGLPPQHF

size: NA
D: NA
J: TRBJ2-1
V: TRBV30
DNA: TGTGCCTGGAGTCCTAGGGGGGGTCCCAATGAGCAGTTCTTC
CDR3: CAWSPRGGPNEQFF

size: NA
D: NA
J: TRBJ2-1
V: TRBV10-3
DNA: TGTGCCACGACCGACTTAGGGGACCTACAGGGTGAGCAGTTCTTC
CDR3: CATTDLGDLQGEQFF

size: NA
D: NA
J: TRBJ2-1
V: TRBV7-6
DNA: TGTGCCAGCAGCTTAGAACGGGGTAACCCCTACAATGAGCAGTTCTTC
CDR3: CASSLERGNPYNEQFF

size: few
D: NA
J: TRBJ2-1
V: TRBV14
DNA: TGTGCCAGCAGCCAAGTTACAGGGTTGAGGACCACCATCGAGCAGTTCTTC
CDR3: CASSQVTGLRTTIEQFF

size: once
D: NA
J: TRBJ2-1
V: TRBV5-1
DNA: TGCGCCGGCAGCTTGTTCGGACAGAAGTCGAGCTACAATGAGCAGTTCTTC
CDR3: CAGSLFGQKSSYNEQFF

size: NA
D: NA
J: TRBJ1-3
V: TRBV4-2
DNA: TGTGCCAGCAGCCAGGCCGACGTACCCTCTGGAAACACCATATATTTT
CDR3: CASSQADVPSGNTIYF

size: NA
D: TRBD1
J: TRBJ1-5
V: TRBV6-6
DNA: TGTGCCAGCAGTTACTCGGGACAGGGGGCTGGTAATCAGCCCCAGCATTTT
CDR3: CASSYSGQGAGNQPQHF

size: NA
D: NA
J: TRBJ2-1
V: TRBV6-2/TRBV6-3
DNA: TGTGCCAGCGGGAGAAGGGAGCAGTTCTTC
CDR3: CASGRREQFF

size: NA
D: NA
J: TRBJ2-7
V: TRBV9
DNA: TGTGCCAGCAGCGTAAGTCAGGTGGGGGAGCAGTACTTC
CDR3: CASSVSQVGEQYF

size: NA
D: NA
J: TRBJ2-4
V: TRBV12-3/TRBV12-4
DNA: TGTGCCAGCAGACCGCCCGGCACGGCCAAAAACATTCAGTACTTC
CDR3: CASRPPGTAKNIQYF

size: NA
D: TRBD1
J: TRBJ1-3
V: TRBV29-1
DNA: TGCAGCGCCGGGACAGGAGGAAACACCATATATTTT
CDR3: CSAGTGGNTIYF

size: NA
D: TRBD1
J: TRBJ1-2
V: TRBV2
DNA: TGTGCCAGCAGTGATAAGCTGAGGACAGGGGTTGGCTACACCTTC
CDR3: CASSDKLRTGVGYTF

size: few
D: NA
J: TRBJ2-5
V: TRBV6-5
DNA: TGTGCCAGCACCCAGACAGGTCAAGAGACCCAGTACTTC
CDR3: CASTQTGQETQYF

size: NA
D: TRBD1
J: TRBJ2-7
V: TRBV6-1
DNA: TGTGCCAGCACCGAGGAGCAGGGGGCTTACGACGAGCAGTACTTC
CDR3: CASTEEQGAYDEQYF

size: few
D: NA
J: TRBJ1-5
V: TRBV6-2/TRBV6-3
DNA: TGTGCCAGCAGGGAATCAAATCAGCCCCAGCATTTT
CDR3: CASRESNQPQHF

size: NA
D: NA
J: TRBJ2-2
V: TRBV5-1
DNA: TGCGCCAGCAGCCACGCAGGATGGGGGGCCGACACCGGGGAGCTGTTTTTT
CDR3: CASSHAGWGADTGELFF

size: few
D: NA
J: TRBJ2-1
V: TRBV9
DNA: TGTGCCAGCAGCGTCCTGGGTGAGGGAGCTCTTGATGAGCAGTTCTTC
CDR3: CASSVLGEGALDEQFF

size: once
D: TRBD2
J: TRBJ2-3
V: TRBV12-3/TRBV12-4
DNA: TGTGCCAGCAGCGACAGAGCGGGAGCAGATATGCAGTATTTT
CDR3: CASSDRAGADMQYF

size: NA
D: NA
J: TRBJ2-1
V: TRBV7-9
DNA: TGTGCCAGCAGCTTAGGGGGACTTCACAGTGAGCAGTTCTTC
CDR3: CASSLGGLHSEQFF

size: few
D: NA
J: TRBJ1-4
V: TRBV7-9
DNA: TGTGCCAGCAGTAATGTGGGGAACGTTGGCGAAAAACTGTTTTTT
CDR3: CASSNVGNVGEKLFF

size: NA
D: TRBD2
J: TRBJ2-1
V: TRBV15
DNA: TGTGCCACCAGCAGGGGTATGCAGACTAGCGGATACAATGAGCAGTTCTTC
CDR3: CATSRGMQTSGYNEQFF

size: NA
D: NA
J: TRBJ2-5
V: TRBV28
DNA: TGTGCCAGCAGTTTCTGGGCGGCGGAGACCCAGTACTTC
CDR3: CASSFWAAETQYF

size: few
D: NA
J: TRBJ1-5
V: TRBV28
DNA: TGTGCCAGCGGACGAGGGGCTCAGCCCCAGCATTTT
CDR3: CASGRGAQPQHF

size: many
D: NA
J: TRBJ2-5
V: TRBV7-8
DNA: TGTGCCAGCAGCTTAGCCAGGGCCCAAGAGACCCAGTACTTC
CDR3: CASSLARAQETQYF

size: NA
D: NA
J: TRBJ1-2
V: TRBV4-1
DNA: TGCGCCAGCAGCCAAGATATTCCCGGGGTCGGTGACTATGGCTACACCTTC
CDR3: CASSQDIPGVGDYGYTF

size: NA
D: NA
J: TRBJ2-2
V: TRBV3-1
DNA: TGTGCCAGCAGCCGGGACTCTGGGGGGTCGACCGGGGAGCTGTTTTTT
CDR3: CASSRDSGGSTGELFF

size: NA
D: TRBD1
J: TRBJ1-4
V: TRBV27
DNA: TGTGCCAGCAGAAACGTGGGGACAGGGCTCGGAAAACTGTTTTTT
CDR3: CASRNVGTGLGKLFF

size: NA
D: NA
J: TRBJ2-5
V: TRBV7-3
DNA: TGTGCCAGCAGCTTAACACCCGGAGAGACCCAGTACTTC
CDR3: CASSLTPGETQYF

size: NA
D: TRBD1
J: TRBJ2-7
V: TRBV9
DNA: TGTGCCAGCAGCGCGGGACAGGGTGGGGGTTACGAGCAGTACTTC
CDR3: CASSAGQGGGYEQYF

size: NA
D: NA
J: TRBJ1-5
V: TRBV20-1
DNA: TGCAGTGCTAGAGTGCTCGATCTCAATCAGCCCCAGCATTTT
CDR3: CSARVLDLNQPQHF

size: few
D: NA
J: TRBJ1-4
V: TRBV9
DNA: TGTGCCAGCAGCGTTGACGGGACTGGGACCGAAAAACTGTTTTTT
CDR3: CASSVDGTGTEKLFF

size: NA
D: NA
J: TRBJ1-4
V: TRBV10-3
DNA: TGTGCCATCAGTGGAGGGGCACAAGCGGGGGCAAATGAAAAACTGTTTTTT
CDR3: CAISGGAQAGANEKLFF

size: NA
D: TRBD1
J: TRBJ2-7
V: TRBV20-1
DNA: TGCAGTGCCAACTATAACAGGGGACGCTCCTACGAGCAGTACTTC
CDR3: CSANYNRGRSYEQYF

size: few
D: TRBD1
J: TRBJ1-2
V: TRBV19
DNA: TGTGCCAGTAGTATCCGGACAGGGGATCATGGCTACACCTTC
CDR3: CASSIRTGDHGYTF

size: few
D: TRBD2
J: TRBJ2-7
V: TRBV11-2
DNA: TGTGCCAGCCACGGACTAGCGGGGATTTCACGCGAGCAGTACTTC
CDR3: CASHGLAGISREQYF

size: many
D: NA
J: TRBJ2-3
V: TRBV5-1
DNA: TGCGCCAGCAGCCTCGAATTTCCTGGCACAGATACGCAGTATTTT
CDR3: CASSLEFPGTDTQYF

size: NA
D: NA
J: TRBJ2-3
V: TRBV5-1
DNA: TGCGCCAGCCCCCCCCTAGCAGGGGGCACAGATACGCAGTATTTT
CDR3: CASPPLAGGTDTQYF

size: NA
D: TRBD2
J: TRBJ2-5
V: TRBV28
DNA: TGTGCCAGCAGTTTCGGGGGTCACGGACTAGCGGGTATCCAAGAGACCCAGTACTTC
CDR3: CASSFGGHGLAGIQETQYF

size: few
D: NA
J: TRBJ2-1
V: TRBV7-2
DNA: TGTGCCAGCAGCTTAGAGGGCAGGGTAGGCTTGGATGAGCAGTTCTTC
CDR3: CASSLEGRVGLDEQFF

size: NA
D: NA
J: TRBJ2-1
V: TRBV9
DNA: TGTGCCAGCAGCGTAAGGGGAAGAGTTGATCCCTACAATGAGCAGTTCTTC
CDR3: CASSVRGRVDPYNEQFF

size: NA
D: TRBD2
J: TRBJ2-7
V: TRBV2
DNA: TGTGCCAGCAGTGGGGGACTAGCGCTCGAGCAGTACTTC
CDR3: CASSGGLALEQYF

size: many
D: TRBD2
J: TRBJ2-1
V: TRBV5-1
DNA: TGCGCCAGCAGAACCCTAGCGGGAGGCGGTGAGCAGTTCTTC
CDR3: CASRTLAGGGEQFF

size: NA
D: TRBD1
J: TRBJ2-5
V: TRBV20-1
DNA: TGCAGTACTAGAGCGGACAGGGGCACTAAGGAGACCCAGTACTTC
CDR3: CSTRADRGTKETQYF

size: few
D: TRBD2
J: TRBJ2-1
V: TRBV6-6
DNA: TGTGCCAGCAGTTACTCAAGGGCGGGAGGGCCCTACAATGAGCAGTTCTTC
CDR3: CASSYSRAGGPYNEQFF

size: NA
D: TRBD1
J: TRBJ2-1
V: TRBV29-1
DNA: TGCAGCGTTACCGACAGGGGGGTCTACAATGAGCAGTTCTTC
CDR3: CSVTDRGVYNEQFF

size: NA
D: NA
J: TRBJ2-7
V: TRBV24-1
DNA: TGTGCCACCAGTGACCAAAGGAGTTACGAGCAGTACTTC
CDR3: CATSDQRSYEQYF

size: once
D: NA
J: TRBJ1-1
V: TRBV6-5
DNA: TGTGCCAGCAGTTACCAAGGACAGAACACTGAAGCTTTCTTT
CDR3: CASSYQGQNTEAFF

size: few
D: NA
J: TRBJ2-2
V: TRBV14
DNA: TGTGCCAGCAGCCAAGAACCCGGGACCCTATACGCCGGGGAGCTGTTTTTT
CDR3: CASSQEPGTLYAGELFF

size: many
D: TRBD1
J: TRBJ1-2
V: TRBV6-5
DNA: TGTGCCAGCAGCCCTCAGGGGGGATCCGGCGGCTACACCTTC
CDR3: CASSPQGGSGGYTF

size: NA
D: NA
J: TRBJ2-7
V: TRBV4-1
DNA: TGCGCCAGCAGCCAAGATTTGGGCCTGTCGCTCTCCTACGAGCAGTACTTC
CDR3: CASSQDLGLSLSYEQYF